Shown below are 20 T cell receptor beta chains from a single sample sequenced in a study of blood T cell repertoires in COVID-19. Assay used: immunoSEQ multiplex PCR; TCRdb lists only in-frame clones, some missing. This table holds over 150,000 clones, about 87% found once. Sequenced: peripheral blood. Source of these receptors: a man between 40 and 49 years old with active or convalescent COVID-19.

This clone was observed a single time. The rearrangement joins TRBV5-1 to TRBJ1-4; 8 positions match TRBD1. J lost 8 bases, V lost 4 bases, and 10 bases had no gene match. Germline assignment: CDR1 SGHRS and CDR2 YFSETQ. This CDR3 comprises 15 residues. The CDR3 DNA sequence: TGCGCCAGCAGCGCACTGACAGGGGTGAGGGAAAAACTGTTTTTT. Amino acid sequence: CASSALTGVREKLFF.

The genes are TRBV29-1 and TRBJ1-1; possible D gene TRBD1, 5 bases. The CDR3 is 11 amino acids. The V and J ends lost 7 bases and 6 bases respectively, with 12 bases between them. The germline CDR1 and CDR2 sequences are SQVTM and ANQGSEA. CDR3: CSAPWGAEAFF. CDR3 DNA sequence: TGCAGCGCCCCGTGGGGGGCTGAAGCTTTCTTT.

In this sample, this clone turned up a few times. The chain has TRBV11-2 and TRBJ1-4; D is undetermined. This CDR3 comprises 17 residues. The V end was cut by 1 base, the J end by 3 bases, with 15 bases between. Per germline, CDR1 SGHAT and CDR2 FQNNGV. In nucleotides, the CDR3 is TGTGCCAGCAGCTTAGGCATGGGGAGCGATTCTAATGAAAAACTGTTTTTT. Protein sequence: CASSLGMGSDSNEKLFF.

The gene calls are TRBV7-8 and TRBJ2-7; D possibly corresponds to TRBD1 (6 bases). The CDR3 length is 17 residues. Trimming took 5 bases from V and 4 from J, leaving 24 bases between them. Germline V CDR1 and CDR2: SGHVS, FQNEAQ. The CDR3 sequence: CASSQGFRARGTYEQYF. The CDR3 coding sequence is TGTGCCAGCAGCCAGGGGTTCCGGGCTAGGGGTACTTACGAGCAGTACTTC. The whole variable domain, remainder taken from reference TRBV7-8 and TRBJ2-7, is GAGVSQSPRYKVAKRGQDVALRCDPISGHVSLFWYQQALGQGPEFLTYFQNEAQLDKSGLPSDRFFAERPEGSVSTLKIQRTQQEDSAVYLCASSQGFRARGTYEQYFGPGTRLTVT.

In DNA form, the CDR3 reads TGTGCCTGGAGCGTGCAAGAGACCCAGTACTTC. Translating gives CAWSVQETQYF. The rearrangement joins TRBV30 to TRBJ2-5; D unclear. CDR3 length equals 11 residues. Trimming took 3 bases from V and 2 from J, leaving 4 bases between them. CDR1 is GTSNPN, CDR2 SVGIG, per germline (reference sequence).

In this sample, this clone turned up once. The chain combines TRBV4-1 with TRBJ1-5; TRBD1 is a possible D gene (5 bases). Germline-derived CDR1 and CDR2 are MGHRA and YSYEKL. This CDR3 comprises 18 residues. The V and J ends lost 2 bases and 0 bases respectively, with 17 bases between them. Here the CDR3 DNA reads TGCGCCAGCAGCCAACGGGCAGGGCGCATCTTTAGCAATCAGCCCCAGCATTTT. Residues: CASSQRAGRIFSNQPQHF.

This clone was recorded only once. V gene TRBV28 combines with J gene TRBJ2-7; 7 bases are shared with TRBD1. The length of the CDR3 is 14 residues. Looked up from germline, CDR1 is MDHEN and CDR2 is SYDVKM. Germline trimming cut 6 bases from V and 6 bases from J; bases unmatched to any gene: 11. The CDR3 spells CASSLTGAWAEQYF. CDR3 nucleotide sequence: TGTGCCAGCAGCCTAACAGGGGCCTGGGCCGAGCAGTACTTC. Full variable domain (remainder filled in from reference TRBV28 and TRBJ2-7): DVKVTQSSRYLVKRTGEKVFLECVQDMDHENMFWYRQDPGLGLRLIYFSYDVKMKEKGDIPEGYSVSREKKERFSLILESASTNQTSMYLCASSLTGAWAEQYFGPGTRLTVT.

The chain links TRBV5-8 to TRBJ1-5; the D gene is possibly TRBD1 (6 bases). Germline CDR1 is SGHTS and CDR2 is YDEGEE. The CDR3 loop spans 13 amino acids. V dropped 4 bases and J dropped 4 bases, with 9 bases sitting between them. CDR3 DNA: TGTGCCAGCAGCATGGACAGAAATCAGCCCCAGCATTTT. This sequence encodes CASSMDRNQPQHF. Full variable domain (rest looked up from reference TRBV5-8 and TRBJ1-5): EAGVTQSPTHLIKTRGQQATLRCSPISGHTSVYWYQQALGLGLQFLLWYDEGEERNRGNFPPRFSGRQFPNYSSELNVNALELEDSALYLCASSMDRNQPQHFGDGTRLSIL.

Of note for this clone: At one boundary the junction diverges from the germline segment, which might be a read error. The chain links TRBV11-2 to TRBJ2-2; 7 bases fit TRBD1. Germline CDR1 is SGHAT and CDR2 is FQNNGV. There are 15 residues in the CDR3. CDR3 nucleotide sequence: TGTGCCAGCAGCATTTTGACAGGGAACGCCGGGGAGCTGTTTTTT. This translates into CASSILTGNAGELFF.

This clone appeared a single time. The rearrangement joins TRBV27 to TRBJ2-3; TRBD1 is a possible D gene (6 bases). Germline CDR1 and CDR2: MNHEY and SMNVEV (reference sequence). This CDR3 has 14 residues. The V gene lost 5 bases and the J gene lost 4 bases, with 13 bases spanning the gap. CDR3 sequence reads: CASSDRLFADTQYF. Written as DNA, the CDR3 is TGTGCCAGCAGTGACAGGCTGTTCGCAGATACGCAGTATTTT.

This chain uses TRBV5-1 with TRBJ1-2; D perhaps matches TRBD1 (5 bases). Germline V lookup: CDR1 SGHRS, CDR2 YFSETQ. The CDR3 sequence is 13 residues long. The V and J ends lost 0 bases and 7 bases respectively, with 10 bases between them. The CDR3 protein is CASSLEGAIGYTF. The DNA for the CDR3 is TGCGCCAGCAGCTTGGAAGGGGCCATTGGCTACACCTTC. The variable domain in full, completed from reference TRBV5-1 and TRBJ1-2, reads KAGVTQTPRYLIKTRGQQVTLSCSPISGHRSVSWYQQTPGQGLQFLFEYFSETQRNKGNFPGRFSGRQFSNSRSEMNVSTLELGDSALYLCASSLEGAIGYTFGSGTRLTVV.

V usage is TRBV19 and J usage is TRBJ2-1, with no clear D. Trimming took 0 bases from V and 7 from J, leaving 19 bases between them. This CDR3 spans 17 amino acids. Germline V gene sequence: CDR1 LNHDA, CDR2 SQIVND (reference sequence). CDR3 amino acids: CASSIDPYRRSRNEQFF. The CDR3 DNA sequence: TGTGCCAGTAGTATAGATCCATACCGACGGAGCCGGAATGAGCAGTTCTTC. Based on the CDR3 plus reference TRBV19 and TRBJ2-1, the full variable domain is DGGITQSPKYLFRKEGQNVTLSCEQNLNHDAMYWYRQDPGQGLRLIYYSQIVNDFQKGDIAEGYSVSREKKESFPLTVTSAQKNPTAFYLCASSIDPYRRSRNEQFFGPGTRLTVL.

The chain couples TRBV2 to TRBJ1-5, with 10 bases lining up with TRBD1. The J segment lost 6 bases and the V segment lost 4 bases, leaving 3 bases of the junction unmatched. The CDR3 has 14 amino acids. The V gene's germline CDR1 is SNHLY and CDR2 FYNNEI. The CDR3 here is CASSGDRGVQPQHF. CDR3 sequence (DNA): TGTGCCAGCAGTGGGGACAGGGGTGTTCAGCCCCAGCATTTT.

This clone was recorded a few times. V and J are TRBV6-5 and TRBJ2-2; no clear D gene. Looked up from germline, CDR1 is MNHEY and CDR2 is SVGAGI. The CDR3 runs to 14 residues. Trimming took 4 bases from V and 4 from J, leaving 10 bases between them. In DNA, the CDR3 is TGTGCCAGCAGTTGGGCCCCCACCACCGGGGAGCTGTTTTTT. Residues: CASSWAPTTGELFF.

The genes are TRBV28 and TRBJ2-7, with 8 bases fitting TRBD1. V trimming: 3 bases; J trimming: 7 bases; junction bases outside the gene matches: 8. Germline V CDR1 and CDR2: MDHEN, SYDVKM. CDR3 length equals 14 residues. DNA of the CDR3: TGTGCCAGCAGTTTTCCGGACAGGGCGGGGGAGCAGTACTTC. It specifies CASSFPDRAGEQYF. Filled out from reference TRBV28 and TRBJ2-7, the complete variable domain reads DVKVTQSSRYLVKRTGEKVFLECVQDMDHENMFWYRQDPGLGLRLIYFSYDVKMKEKGDIPEGYSVSREKKERFSLILESASTNQTSMYLCASSFPDRAGEQYFGPGTRLTVT.

V and J are TRBV4-3 and TRBJ1-3; 8 bases map to TRBD1. Per germline, CDR1 LGHNA and CDR2 YSLEER. V gave up 3 bases and J gave up 4 bases; unmatched junction bases: 2. There are 14 residues in the CDR3. Here the CDR3 DNA reads TGCGCCAGCAGCCACGACAGGGGAGGAAACACCATATATTTT. It codes for CASSHDRGGNTIYF.

The chain recombines TRBV6-6 with TRBJ2-2, with unresolved D. This CDR3 is 13 amino acids long. Trimming removed 10 bases from V and 3 bases from J, with 12 bases in between. CDR1 is MNHNY and CDR2 is SVGAGI in the germline V gene (reference sequence). CDR3 coding DNA: TGTGCCACCCTAGACGGTTACACCGGGGAGCTGTTTTTT. It codes for CATLDGYTGELFF.

This clone was seen only once. The rearrangement joins TRBV19 to TRBJ1-5, with a possible D match to TRBD1 (6 bases). CDR1 LNHDA and CDR2 SQIVND come from the germline V gene (reference sequence). Between the trimmed V and J ends, which lost 0 bases and 4 bases, there was a span of 19 bases. This CDR3 has 18 amino acids. The CDR3 DNA sequence: TGTGCCAGTAGTATAGATCTATTAGCGGGACACTTAAATCAGCCCCAGCATTTT. Translation gives CASSIDLLAGHLNQPQHF. The full variable domain, its missing parts supplied by reference TRBV19 and TRBJ1-5, is DGGITQSPKYLFRKEGQNVTLSCEQNLNHDAMYWYRQDPGQGLRLIYYSQIVNDFQKGDIAEGYSVSREKKESFPLTVTSAQKNPTAFYLCASSIDLLAGHLNQPQHFGDGTRLSIL.

The chain employs TRBV6-2 or TRBV6-3 and TRBJ2-1, with TRBD2 identical over 7 bases. Germline V lookup: CDR1 MNHEY, CDR2 SVGEGT. This CDR3 spans 14 amino acids. Losses at the gene ends were 0 bases for V and 9 bases for J; bases not matched to a gene: 5. CDR3 nucleotides: TGTGCCAGCAGTTACTCAGCGGGGAGGACTGAGCAGTTCTTC. Protein: CASSYSAGRTEQFF.

This chain joins TRBV6-2 or TRBV6-3 and TRBJ2-5; D is perhaps TRBD1 (5 bases). The V end lost 3 bases, the J end lost 5 bases, and 16 bases lay between the germline ends. This CDR3 region has 15 residues. Germline loops: CDR1 MNHEY, CDR2 SVGEGT. CDR3 sequence reads: CASSYGAGPGETQYF. Written as DNA, the CDR3 is TGTGCCAGCAGTTATGGGGCCGGCCCCGGGGAGACCCAGTACTTC.